This T cell receptor (beta chain) was recovered during a study of cytomegalovirus exposure and HLA in healthy donors. The PCR was carried out with 60 Vbeta primers and 13 Jbeta primers. TCRdb keeps only in-frame clones here, not all; method: immunoSEQ multiplex PCR. Of some 130,000 clones listed, approximately 80% are singletons. Germline CDR1 and CDR2: SGHDT and YYEEEE. The CDR3 has 14 residues. Specimen: PBMCs. The sequence was obtained from a woman aged 40 to 50 in good health and CMV-seropositive. The rearrangement uses TRBV5-6 and TRBJ2-5; D uncertain. The J call may not be correct, given that the DNA end is closer to TRBJ2-7. CDR3 sequence: CASRLGNGDYEQYF. The CDR3 DNA is TGTGCCAGCAGGCTGGGGAATGGAGACTACGAGCAGTACTTC.